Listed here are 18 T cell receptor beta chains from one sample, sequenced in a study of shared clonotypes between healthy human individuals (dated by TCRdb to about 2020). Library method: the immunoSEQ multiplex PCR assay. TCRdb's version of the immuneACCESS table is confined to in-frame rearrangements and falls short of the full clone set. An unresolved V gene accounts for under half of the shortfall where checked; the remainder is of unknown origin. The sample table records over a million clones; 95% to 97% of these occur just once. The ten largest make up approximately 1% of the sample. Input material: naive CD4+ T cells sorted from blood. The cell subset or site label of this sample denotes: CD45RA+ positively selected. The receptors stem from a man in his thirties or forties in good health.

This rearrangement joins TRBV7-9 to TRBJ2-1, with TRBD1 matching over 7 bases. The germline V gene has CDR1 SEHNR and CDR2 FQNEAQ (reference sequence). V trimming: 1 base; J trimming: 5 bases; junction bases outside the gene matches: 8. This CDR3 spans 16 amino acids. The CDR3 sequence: CASSLVDRALHNEQFF. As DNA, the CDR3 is TGTGCCAGCAGCTTAGTCGACAGGGCACTTCACAATGAGCAGTTCTTC.

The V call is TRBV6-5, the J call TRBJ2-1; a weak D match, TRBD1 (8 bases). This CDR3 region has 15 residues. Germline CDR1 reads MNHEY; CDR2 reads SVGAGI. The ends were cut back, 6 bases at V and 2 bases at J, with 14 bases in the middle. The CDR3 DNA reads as TGTGCCAGCAGGGCAACAGGGGGGGCCTACAATGAGCAGTTCTTC. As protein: CASRATGGAYNEQFF.

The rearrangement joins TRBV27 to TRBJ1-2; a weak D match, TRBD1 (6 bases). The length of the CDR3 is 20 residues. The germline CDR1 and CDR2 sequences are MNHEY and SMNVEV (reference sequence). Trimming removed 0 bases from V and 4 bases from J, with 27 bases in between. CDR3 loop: CASSLSFGHSQGPTPYGYTF. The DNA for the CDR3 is TGTGCCAGCAGTTTATCCTTTGGTCATTCCCAGGGGCCGACCCCCTATGGCTACACCTTC.

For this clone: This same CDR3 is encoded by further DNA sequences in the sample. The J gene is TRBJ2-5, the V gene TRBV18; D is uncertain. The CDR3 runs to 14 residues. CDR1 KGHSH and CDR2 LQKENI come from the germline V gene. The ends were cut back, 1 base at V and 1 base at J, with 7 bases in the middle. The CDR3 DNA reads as TGTGCCAGCTCACCACTTTCCGGCCAAGAGACCCAGTACTTC. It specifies CASSPLSGQETQYF. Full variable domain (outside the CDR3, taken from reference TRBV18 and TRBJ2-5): NAGVMQNPRHLVRRRGQEARLRCSPMKGHSHVYWYRQLPEEGLKFMVYLQKENIIDESGMPKERFSAEFPKEGPSILRIQQVVRGDSAAYFCASSPLSGQETQYFGPGTRLLVL.

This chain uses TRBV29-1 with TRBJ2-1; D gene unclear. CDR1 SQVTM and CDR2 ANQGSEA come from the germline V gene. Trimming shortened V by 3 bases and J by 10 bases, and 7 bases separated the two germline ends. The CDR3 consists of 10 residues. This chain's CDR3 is CSVDGAEQFF. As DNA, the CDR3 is TGCAGCGTTGACGGAGCGGAGCAGTTCTTC.

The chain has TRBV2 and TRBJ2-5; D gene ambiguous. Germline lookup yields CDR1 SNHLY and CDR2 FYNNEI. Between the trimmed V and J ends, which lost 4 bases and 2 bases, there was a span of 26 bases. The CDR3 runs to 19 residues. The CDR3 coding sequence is TGTGCCAGCAGTGCCGTCGGCGATCGCCGTTTGGGTAGTCAAGAGACCCAGTACTTC. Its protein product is CASSAVGDRRLGSQETQYF. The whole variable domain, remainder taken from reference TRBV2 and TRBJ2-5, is EPEVTQTPSHQVTQMGQEVILRCVPISNHLYFYWYRQILGQKVEFLVSFYNNEISEKSEIFDDQFSVERPDGSNFTLKIRSTKLEDSAMYFCASSAVGDRRLGSQETQYFGPGTRLLVL.

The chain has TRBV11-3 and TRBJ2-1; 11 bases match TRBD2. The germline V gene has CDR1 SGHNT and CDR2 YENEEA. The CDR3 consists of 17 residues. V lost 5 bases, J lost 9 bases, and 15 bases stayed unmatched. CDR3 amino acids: CASSIRTSGREFGEQFF. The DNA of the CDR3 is TGTGCCAGCAGCATCCGGACTAGCGGGCGAGAGTTCGGTGAGCAGTTCTTC.

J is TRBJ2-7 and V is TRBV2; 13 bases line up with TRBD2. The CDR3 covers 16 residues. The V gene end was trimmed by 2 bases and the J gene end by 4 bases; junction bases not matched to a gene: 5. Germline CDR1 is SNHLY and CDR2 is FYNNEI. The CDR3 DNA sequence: TGTGCCAGCAGTGAACAGGGACTAGCGGGGAATTACGAGCAGTACTTC. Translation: CASSEQGLAGNYEQYF.

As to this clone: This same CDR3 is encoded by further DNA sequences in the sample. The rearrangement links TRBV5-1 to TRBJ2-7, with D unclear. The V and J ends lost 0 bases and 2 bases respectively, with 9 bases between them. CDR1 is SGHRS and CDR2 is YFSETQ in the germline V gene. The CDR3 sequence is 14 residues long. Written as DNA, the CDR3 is TGCGCCAGCAGCTTGGGGTCAGGACCCTACGAGCAGTACTTC. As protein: CASSLGSGPYEQYF.

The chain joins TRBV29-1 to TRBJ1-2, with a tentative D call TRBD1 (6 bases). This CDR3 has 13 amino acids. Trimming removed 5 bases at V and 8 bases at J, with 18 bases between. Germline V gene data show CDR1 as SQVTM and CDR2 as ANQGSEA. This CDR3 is CSVMNPGARGYTF. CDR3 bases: TGCAGCGTTATGAACCCAGGGGCACGGGGCTACACCTTC.

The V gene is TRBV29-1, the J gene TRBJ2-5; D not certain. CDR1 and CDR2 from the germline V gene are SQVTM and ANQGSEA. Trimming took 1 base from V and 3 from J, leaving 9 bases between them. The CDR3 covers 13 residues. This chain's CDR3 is CSVEGLVEETQYF. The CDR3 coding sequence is TGCAGCGTTGAAGGGCTAGTCGAAGAGACCCAGTACTTC.

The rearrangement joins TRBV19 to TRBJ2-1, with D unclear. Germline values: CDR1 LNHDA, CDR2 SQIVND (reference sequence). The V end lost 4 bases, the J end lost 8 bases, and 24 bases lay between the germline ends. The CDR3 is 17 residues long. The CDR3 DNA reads TGTGCCAGTAGTAAACCGCCCAGGAGCTCCATTATCCATGAGCAGTTCTTC. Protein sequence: CASSKPPRSSIIHEQFF.

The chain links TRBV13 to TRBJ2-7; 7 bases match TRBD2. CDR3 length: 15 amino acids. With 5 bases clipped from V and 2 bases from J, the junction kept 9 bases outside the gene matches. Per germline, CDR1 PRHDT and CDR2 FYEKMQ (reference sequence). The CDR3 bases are TGTGCCAGCAGCCTCCAGCGGGACGGAGCCTACGAGCAGTACTTC. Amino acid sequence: CASSLQRDGAYEQYF.

The CDR3 sequence is CASSPRAGGHHEQFF. CDR3 bases: TGTGCCAGCTCACCTCGGGCGGGAGGCCATCATGAGCAGTTCTTC. V usage is TRBV18 and J usage is TRBJ2-1, with TRBD2 identical over 8 bases. This CDR3 contains 15 residues. The trim removed 3 bases at V and 8 bases at J, leaving 9 bases unmatched. Germline V gene lookup returns CDR1 KGHSH and CDR2 LQKENI.

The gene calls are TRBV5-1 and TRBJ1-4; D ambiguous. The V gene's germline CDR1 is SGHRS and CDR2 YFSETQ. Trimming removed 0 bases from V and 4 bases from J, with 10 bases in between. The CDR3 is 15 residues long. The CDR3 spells CASSLGTGHNEKLFF. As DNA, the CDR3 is TGCGCCAGCAGCTTGGGGACGGGTCATAATGAAAAACTGTTTTTT.

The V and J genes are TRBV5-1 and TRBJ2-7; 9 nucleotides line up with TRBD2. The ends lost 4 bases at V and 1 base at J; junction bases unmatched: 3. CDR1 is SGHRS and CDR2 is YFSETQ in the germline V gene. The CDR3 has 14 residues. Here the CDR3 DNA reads TGCGCCAGCAGCGCAGGACTAGCGTCCTACGAGCAGTACTTC. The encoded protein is CASSAGLASYEQYF. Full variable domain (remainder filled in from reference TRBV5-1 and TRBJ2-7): KAGVTQTPRYLIKTRGQQVTLSCSPISGHRSVSWYQQTPGQGLQFLFEYFSETQRNKGNFPGRFSGRQFSNSRSEMNVSTLELGDSALYLCASSAGLASYEQYFGPGTRLTVT.

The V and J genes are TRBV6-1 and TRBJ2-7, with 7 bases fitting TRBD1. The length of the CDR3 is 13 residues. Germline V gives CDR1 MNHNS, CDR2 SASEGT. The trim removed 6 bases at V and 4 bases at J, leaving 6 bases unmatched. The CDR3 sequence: CASRTGTAYEQYF. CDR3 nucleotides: TGTGCCAGCAGAACCGGGACAGCGTACGAGCAGTACTTC.

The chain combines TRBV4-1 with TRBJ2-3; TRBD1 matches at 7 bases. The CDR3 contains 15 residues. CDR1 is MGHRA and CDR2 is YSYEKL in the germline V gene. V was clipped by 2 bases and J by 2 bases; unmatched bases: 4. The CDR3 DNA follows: TGCGCCAGCAGCCAAACAGGGGTCCCCACAGATACGCAGTATTTT. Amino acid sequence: CASSQTGVPTDTQYF.